Listed below are T cell receptor beta chains from one sample, sequenced in a study of blood T cell repertoires in COVID-19. Using immunoSEQ multiplex PCR, the repertoire was profiled, and TCRdb retains in-frame clones only, with some absent. The table includes 300,000 to 400,000 clones, over 85% detected once. Sequenced input: PBMCs or T cells enriched from blood (not recorded which). The receptors here all came from a man aged 60-69 years who had recovered from COVID-19. Each CDR3 is given with its conserved first and last residue. Fields, in order: J gene, V gene, D gene, CDR3 length, clone size, CDR3 DNA, CDR3 protein. The D gene is left open where the match is weak. Clone size, where shown, is once, few, many, or a class for clones that have expanded.

J gene: TRBJ2-1; V gene: TRBV13; D gene: -; CDR3 length: 15; clone size: -; CDR3 DNA: TGTGCCAGCAGCACCTCCGGGACAAATTACAATGAGCAGTTCTTC; CDR3 protein: CASSTSGTNYNEQFF
J gene: TRBJ2-7; V gene: TRBV4-1; D gene: -; CDR3 length: 13; clone size: few; CDR3 DNA: TGCGCCAGCAGCCAAGGCGACAGCTACGAGCAGTACTTC; CDR3 protein: CASSQGDSYEQYF
J gene: TRBJ2-2; V gene: TRBV11-2; D gene: TRBD1; CDR3 length: 16; clone size: -; CDR3 DNA: TGTGCCAGCAGCTCCTTACAGGGGGCGGGATCCGGGGAGCTGTTTTTT; CDR3 protein: CASSSLQGAGSGELFF
J gene: TRBJ1-3; V gene: TRBV20-1; D gene: -; CDR3 length: 11; clone size: -; CDR3 DNA: TGCAGTGCTCGGGGTGGAAACACCATATATTTT; CDR3 protein: CSARGGNTIYF
J gene: TRBJ1-6; V gene: TRBV27; D gene: TRBD1; CDR3 length: 12; clone size: -; CDR3 DNA: TGTGCCAGCAGTGACAGGGACTCACCCCTCCACTTT; CDR3 protein: CASSDRDSPLHF
J gene: TRBJ2-1; V gene: TRBV5-1; D gene: -; CDR3 length: 12; clone size: -; CDR3 DNA: TGCGCCAGCAGCTTGTCAGGGAATGAGCAGTTCTTC; CDR3 protein: CASSLSGNEQFF
J gene: TRBJ2-2; V gene: TRBV27; D gene: -; CDR3 length: 16; clone size: -; CDR3 DNA: TGTGCCAGCAGCGGGACCTTGGGAGGAAATACCGGGGAGCTGTTTTTT; CDR3 protein: CASSGTLGGNTGELFF
J gene: TRBJ2-7; V gene: TRBV25-1; D gene: TRBD1; CDR3 length: 16; clone size: -; CDR3 DNA: TGTGCCAGCAGTGATTGGGGGACAGGGGGATCCTACGAGCAGTACTTC; CDR3 protein: CASSDWGTGGSYEQYF
J gene: TRBJ1-5; V gene: TRBV5-1; D gene: -; CDR3 length: 16; clone size: -; CDR3 DNA: TGCGCCAGCAGTCCGGGGACTCTTTATAGCAATCAGCCCCAGCATTTT; CDR3 protein: CASSPGTLYSNQPQHF
J gene: TRBJ1-5; V gene: TRBV6-5; D gene: TRBD1; CDR3 length: 15; clone size: -; CDR3 DNA: TGTGCCAGCAGACCGGGACAGGGTACTGTTCAGCCCCAGCATTTT; CDR3 protein: CASRPGQGTVQPQHF
J gene: TRBJ2-5; V gene: TRBV2; D gene: -; CDR3 length: 13; clone size: -; CDR3 DNA: TGTGCCAGCAAAAACCAGGGGTTGGAGACCCAGTACTTC; CDR3 protein: CASKNQGLETQYF
J gene: TRBJ2-2; V gene: TRBV7-6; D gene: TRBD2; CDR3 length: 16; clone size: once; CDR3 DNA: TGTGCCAGCAGCTCTGTAGCGGGAGGCGGCACCGGGGAGCTGTTTTTT; CDR3 protein: CASSSVAGGGTGELFF
J gene: TRBJ2-3; V gene: TRBV7-9; D gene: TRBD2; CDR3 length: 18; clone size: -; CDR3 DNA: TGTGCCAGCAGCCCGTTTTTCTCTAGCGGGGGGGTCACAGATACGCAGTATTTT; CDR3 protein: CASSPFFSSGGVTDTQYF
J gene: TRBJ2-6; V gene: TRBV3-1/TRBV3-2; D gene: -; CDR3 length: 14; clone size: -; CDR3 DNA: TGTGCCAGCCTAGCGAGCTCTGGGGCCAACGTCCTGACTTTC; CDR3 protein: CASLASSGANVLTF
J gene: TRBJ2-1; V gene: TRBV9; D gene: TRBD1; CDR3 length: 14; clone size: -; CDR3 DNA: TGTGCCAGCCACAGGGGTGACTTCGGGGATGAGCAGTTCTTC; CDR3 protein: CASHRGDFGDEQFF
J gene: TRBJ1-5; V gene: TRBV2; D gene: TRBD1; CDR3 length: 16; clone size: -; CDR3 DNA: TGTGCCAGCAGCGCCCGCCGGGACAGGGGTAATCAGCCCCAGCATTTT; CDR3 protein: CASSARRDRGNQPQHF
J gene: TRBJ1-1; V gene: TRBV12-3/TRBV12-4; D gene: -; CDR3 length: 13; clone size: -; CDR3 DNA: TGTGCCAGCAGTTTACCCCCGGGGTCTGAAGCTTTCTTT; CDR3 protein: CASSLPPGSEAFF
J gene: TRBJ1-6; V gene: TRBV9; D gene: TRBD1; CDR3 length: 13; clone size: -; CDR3 DNA: TGTGCCAGCTCAACAGGGGATGGTTCACCCCTCCACTTT; CDR3 protein: CASSTGDGSPLHF
J gene: TRBJ2-7; V gene: TRBV4-3; D gene: TRBD1; CDR3 length: 15; clone size: -; CDR3 DNA: TGCGCCAGCAGCCAGGGGACAGGGGCGACCTACGAGCAGTACTTC; CDR3 protein: CASSQGTGATYEQYF
J gene: TRBJ2-1; V gene: TRBV4-2; D gene: -; CDR3 length: 16; clone size: -; CDR3 DNA: TGTGCCAGCAGCTTAGCCCAAGGGGGAGACTACAATGAGCAGTTCTTC; CDR3 protein: CASSLAQGGDYNEQFF
J gene: TRBJ2-1; V gene: TRBV29-1; D gene: -; CDR3 length: 14; clone size: once; CDR3 DNA: TGCAGCGTTGAAGATCTGGGCGAATACAATGAGCAGTTCTTC; CDR3 protein: CSVEDLGEYNEQFF
J gene: TRBJ2-3; V gene: TRBV7-9; D gene: TRBD2; CDR3 length: 14; clone size: -; CDR3 DNA: TGTGCAGCCCAATTAGCGGGAGGCACAGATACGCAGTATTTT; CDR3 protein: CAAQLAGGTDTQYF
J gene: TRBJ2-4; V gene: TRBV25-1; D gene: TRBD2; CDR3 length: 14; clone size: -; CDR3 DNA: TGTGCCAGCAGTGAACTAGCGGGAAAAAACATTCAGTACTTC; CDR3 protein: CASSELAGKNIQYF
J gene: TRBJ2-3; V gene: TRBV30; D gene: -; CDR3 length: 12; clone size: -; CDR3 DNA: TGTGCCTGGAGTGAATTTCGAGATACGCAGTATTTT; CDR3 protein: CAWSEFRDTQYF
J gene: TRBJ1-5; V gene: TRBV1; D gene: -; CDR3 length: 18; clone size: once; CDR3 DNA: TGCACCAGCAGCCAGTTCGGTGGCGGGGAGGCCAACAATCAGCCCCAGCATTTT; CDR3 protein: CTSSQFGGGEANNQPQHF
J gene: TRBJ2-5; V gene: TRBV25-1; D gene: TRBD2; CDR3 length: 16; clone size: -; CDR3 DNA: TGTGCCAGCAGTGAATATCGGGGGGTTTGGGAAGAGACCCAGTACTTC; CDR3 protein: CASSEYRGVWEETQYF
J gene: TRBJ1-5; V gene: TRBV9; D gene: -; CDR3 length: 14; clone size: few; CDR3 DNA: TGTGCCAGCAGCAATGGCAATAGCAATCAGCCCCAGCATTTT; CDR3 protein: CASSNGNSNQPQHF
J gene: TRBJ2-5; V gene: TRBV3-1/TRBV3-2; D gene: -; CDR3 length: 16; clone size: -; CDR3 DNA: TGTGCCAGCAGCCAAGATAACTCTTGGGCCTTGGGGACCCAGTACTTC; CDR3 protein: CASSQDNSWALGTQYF
J gene: TRBJ2-5; V gene: TRBV7-9; D gene: -; CDR3 length: 13; clone size: -; CDR3 DNA: TGTGCCAGCGCCTCGGAGTACCAAGAGACCCAGTACTTC; CDR3 protein: CASASEYQETQYF
J gene: TRBJ1-5; V gene: TRBV19; D gene: TRBD1; CDR3 length: 16; clone size: -; CDR3 DNA: TGTGCCAGTGGTAAAGGGACAGACGATAGCAATCAGCCCCAGCATTTT; CDR3 protein: CASGKGTDDSNQPQHF
J gene: TRBJ1-5; V gene: TRBV25-1; D gene: -; CDR3 length: 14; clone size: -; CDR3 DNA: TGTGCCAGCAGTGACGGGATTGGCAATCAGCCCCAGCATTTT; CDR3 protein: CASSDGIGNQPQHF
J gene: TRBJ2-1; V gene: TRBV6-6; D gene: TRBD1; CDR3 length: 15; clone size: -; CDR3 DNA: TGTGCCAGCAGGACCGGGACAGGGAGGATTGATGAGCAGTTCTTC; CDR3 protein: CASRTGTGRIDEQFF
J gene: TRBJ2-7; V gene: TRBV7-2; D gene: -; CDR3 length: 11; clone size: few; CDR3 DNA: TGTGCCAGCAGCCTCTCCCAGGTGCAGTACTTC; CDR3 protein: CASSLSQVQYF
J gene: TRBJ2-3; V gene: TRBV4-2; D gene: TRBD2; CDR3 length: 16; clone size: -; CDR3 DNA: TGTGCCAGCAGCCAAGATCCAGCGGGGATGGGAGATACGCAGTATTTT; CDR3 protein: CASSQDPAGMGDTQYF
J gene: TRBJ1-3; V gene: TRBV5-1; D gene: TRBD1; CDR3 length: 15; clone size: once; CDR3 DNA: TGCGCCAGCAGCTCGACAGGGGACCCTGGAAACACCATATATTTT; CDR3 protein: CASSSTGDPGNTIYF
J gene: TRBJ2-1; V gene: TRBV18; D gene: TRBD1; CDR3 length: 17; clone size: -; CDR3 DNA: TGTGCCAGCTCACCAACCGCGATGGGACAGGGGGTCTATGAGCAGTTCTTC; CDR3 protein: CASSPTAMGQGVYEQFF